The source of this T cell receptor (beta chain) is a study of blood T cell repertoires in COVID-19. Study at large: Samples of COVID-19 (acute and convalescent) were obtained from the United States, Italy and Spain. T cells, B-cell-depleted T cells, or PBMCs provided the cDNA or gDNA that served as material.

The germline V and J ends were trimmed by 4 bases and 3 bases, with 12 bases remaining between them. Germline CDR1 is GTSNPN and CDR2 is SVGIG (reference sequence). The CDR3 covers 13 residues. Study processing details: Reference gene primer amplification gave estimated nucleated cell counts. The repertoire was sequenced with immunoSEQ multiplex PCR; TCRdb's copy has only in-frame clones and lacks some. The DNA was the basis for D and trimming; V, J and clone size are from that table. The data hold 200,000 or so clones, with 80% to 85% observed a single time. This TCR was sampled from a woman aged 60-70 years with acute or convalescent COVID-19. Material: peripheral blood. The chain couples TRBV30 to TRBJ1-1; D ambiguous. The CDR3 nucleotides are TGTGCCTGGATGGCTGACACGGACACTGAAGCTTTCTTT. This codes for CAWMADTDTEAFF.